These 13 T cell receptor beta chains were all obtained from the same sample, sequenced in a study of shared clonotypes between healthy human individuals. The method was immunoSEQ multiplex PCR; TCRdb's version includes in-frame clones alone and lacks a portion of them. This sample has a few million clones, with around 90% found just once. The sequencing sample was made of naive CD4+ T cells sorted from blood. The subset was: CD45RA+ positively selected. The receptor source for this set is a man aged 18 to 35 in good health.

V and J are TRBV7-8 and TRBJ2-3, with 14 positions matching TRBD2. The CDR3 consists of 16 residues. Germline V gives CDR1 SGHVS, CDR2 FQNEAQ. V lost 5 bases, J lost 4 bases, and 5 bases stayed unmatched. CDR3 amino acids: CASSLGLAGVADTQYF. CDR3 nucleotide sequence: TGTGCCAGCAGCCTGGGACTAGCGGGAGTAGCAGATACGCAGTATTTT. Combining the CDR3 with reference TRBV7-8 and TRBJ2-3 gives the whole variable domain GAGVSQSPRYKVAKRGQDVALRCDPISGHVSLFWYQQALGQGPEFLTYFQNEAQLDKSGLPSDRFFAERPEGSVSTLKIQRTQQEDSAVYLCASSLGLAGVADTQYFGPGTRLTVL.

The chain uses TRBV6-6 and TRBJ1-6; D remains ambiguous. The CDR3 contains 14 residues. Trimming left V 0 bases short and J 6 bases short, with 6 bases between. Germline V gene lookup returns CDR1 MNHNY and CDR2 SVGAGI (reference sequence). The CDR3 region is CASSYSWANSPLHF. The CDR3 region has the DNA TGTGCCAGCAGTTACTCGTGGGCTAATTCACCCCTCCACTTT.

This rearrangement joins TRBV29-1 to TRBJ1-2, with a possible D match to TRBD1 (6 bases). V lost 7 bases, J lost 7 bases, and 19 bases lay in between. The CDR3 is made up of 13 amino acids. Germline CDR1 is SQVTM and CDR2 is ANQGSEA. Written as DNA, the CDR3 is TGCAGCGCTACCACAGGGCCGAGTGGTGGCTACACCTTC. Amino acids: CSATTGPSGGYTF.

A note on this clone: Other nucleotide sequences in the sample specify the same CDR3. This chain connects TRBV7-9 to TRBJ1-2; the match to TRBD1 covers 11 bases. The V gene end was trimmed by 4 bases and the J gene end by 2 bases; junction bases not matched to a gene: 3. CDR1 is SEHNR, CDR2 FQNEAQ, per germline (reference sequence). This CDR3 spans 15 amino acids. CDR3 protein: CASSSRDRGNYGYTF. The CDR3 region has the DNA TGTGCCAGCAGCTCCAGGGACAGGGGGAACTATGGCTACACCTTC.

This chain links TRBV18 with TRBJ1-4; 7 bases fit TRBD1. Germline CDR1 is KGHSH and CDR2 is LQKENI. V was clipped by 3 bases and J by 9 bases; unmatched bases: 10. There are 15 residues in the CDR3. The CDR3 nucleotides are TGTGCCAGCTCACCCCCATTACCACAGGGGCAAAAACTGTTTTTT. Translated, it gives CASSPPLPQGQKLFF.

Turning to this clone: Other nucleotide sequences from this sample produce the same CDR3. J is TRBJ2-3 and V is TRBV30; either TRBD1 or TRBD2 may supply D (5 bases each). This CDR3 is 16 amino acids long. From germline, CDR1 is GTSNPN and CDR2 SVGIG (reference sequence). Trimming took off 5 bases at V and 2 bases at J, with 20 bases between the two ends. The CDR3 here is CAWDDGATLTTDTQYF. The CDR3 DNA is TGTGCCTGGGATGACGGGGCAACCCTGACCACAGATACGCAGTATTTT.

The rearrangement joins TRBV28 to TRBJ1-5; a weak D match, TRBD1 (5 bases). Germline CDR1 MDHEN, CDR2 SYDVKM. Deletions cut 5 bases from V and 0 bases from J, with 11 bases between. The CDR3 loop spans 15 amino acids. In DNA form, the CDR3 reads TGTGCCAGCAGTCCGGGACGGAGTAGCAATCAGCCCCAGCATTTT. Its protein product is CASSPGRSSNQPQHF.

The chain links TRBV12-5 to TRBJ1-2, with no clear D. Germline-derived CDR1 and CDR2 are LGHNT and FRNRAP. There are 15 residues in the CDR3. V was trimmed by 4 bases and J by 0 bases, leaving 12 bases between them. CDR3 residues: CASGSGPHTNYGYTF. For the CDR3, the DNA is TGTGCTAGTGGTTCCGGTCCGCACACTAACTATGGCTACACCTTC.

The V and J genes are TRBV2 and TRBJ2-1; D is unclear. V lost 6 bases and J lost 1, with 13 bases in between. Per germline, CDR1 SNHLY and CDR2 FYNNEI. There are 15 residues in the CDR3. The CDR3 is CASRALDGSYNEQFF. In DNA, the CDR3 is TGTGCCAGCAGGGCTTTGGACGGATCCTACAATGAGCAGTTCTTC.

In the case of this clone: This sample also contains other DNA sequences that code for the same CDR3. The chain carries TRBV18 and TRBJ2-3, with 9 bases that match TRBD2. There are 16 residues in the CDR3. Germline V CDR1 and CDR2: KGHSH, LQKENI. J was trimmed by 0 bases and V by 2 bases; bases with no gene match: 3. The CDR3: CASSPFSGGSTDTQYF. In nucleotides, the CDR3 is TGTGCCAGCTCACCATTTAGCGGGGGAAGCACAGATACGCAGTATTTT.

The V and J genes are TRBV11-2 and TRBJ2-3; the match to TRBD2 covers 9 bases. This CDR3 has 15 amino acids. The germline gives CDR1 SGHAT, CDR2 FQNNGV. The ends lost 3 bases at V and 4 bases at J; junction bases unmatched: 5. The CDR3 DNA reads TGTGCCAGCAGCTTTAGCGGGAGCGGGGCAGATACGCAGTATTTT. It is translated as CASSFSGSGADTQYF. Full variable domain (remainder filled in from reference TRBV11-2 and TRBJ2-3): EAGVAQSPRYKIIEKRQSVAFWCNPISGHATLYWYQQILGQGPKLLIQFQNNGVVDDSQLPKDRFSAERLKGVDSTLKIQPAKLEDSAVYLCASSFSGSGADTQYFGPGTRLTVL.

About this clone: This may be a read error: a much more frequent sequence differs by one nucleotide. V gene TRBV7-6 combines with J gene TRBJ2-3; no firm D call. Germline CDR1 is SGHVS and CDR2 is FNYEAQ. V lost 2 bases and J 4 bases, leaving 1 base between the germline ends. This CDR3 has 11 amino acids. The CDR3 spells CASSLSDTQYF. In nucleotides, the CDR3 is TGTGCCAGCAGCTTATCAGATACGCAGTATTTT.

The J gene is TRBJ1-4, the V gene TRBV10-3; D is undetermined. Looked up from germline, CDR1 is ENHRY and CDR2 is SYGVKD. V lost 4 bases, J lost 3 bases, and 12 bases lay in between. The CDR3 runs to 15 residues. The CDR3 DNA reads as TGTGCCATCAGTGCCCAAACAGTGCCTAATGAAAAACTGTTTTTT. Translation: CAISAQTVPNEKLFF.